These T cell receptor beta chains were read from a single sample in a study of T cell repertoires in cytomegalovirus infection. TCRdb re-called the reads with MiXCR, one entry per CDR3 protein. The sample holds under 200,000 distinct CDR3 sequences, roughly 28% seen once. The sequencing sample was made of PBMCs. These receptors all stem from a human donor in good health (CMV status not recorded). Some clones in this sample may be carry-over from other donors' samples. Each CDR3 is given with its conserved first and last residue. A D gene is named only where the DNA matches it firmly. Not all rows give a size; the values are once, few, many and, for expanded clones, a class.

clone size,V gene,D gene,J gene,CDR3 DNA,CDR3 protein
.,TRBV3-1,.,TRBJ2-3,TGTGCCAGCAGCCAAGTGCGGGACCATAGCACAGATACGCAGTATTTT,CASSQVRDHSTDTQYF
.,TRBV19,TRBD1,TRBJ2-7,TGTGCCAGTAGTCACGCCGACAGGGCGCCCTACGAGCAGTACTTC,CASSHADRAPYEQYF
many,TRBV6-2/TRBV6-3,.,TRBJ2-1,TGTGCCAGCAAGGGGTCGGGGAGGAATGAGCAGTTCTTC,CASKGSGRNEQFF
few,TRBV7-7,.,TRBJ2-2,TGTGCTAGCCGGGGAAACACCGGGGAGCTGTTTTTT,CASRGNTGELFF
.,TRBV7-9,.,TRBJ2-1,TGTGCCAGCAGCTTAGGACCCCAACTAAGGGATGAGCAGTTCTTC,CASSLGPQLRDEQFF
few,TRBV12-3/TRBV12-4,.,TRBJ2-7,TGTGCCAGCAGTCCGCCGGGACTTGCCTACGAGCAGTACTTC,CASSPPGLAYEQYF
few,TRBV7-2,.,TRBJ1-5,TGTGCCAGCAGCCGAGACGGGCCGAATCAGCCCCAGCATTTT,CASSRDGPNQPQHF
.,TRBV7-3,TRBD1,TRBJ1-1,TGTGCCAGCAGCTTATCCCTCGACAGGGGAAACACTGAAGCTTTCTTT,CASSLSLDRGNTEAFF
many,TRBV7-8,.,TRBJ2-5,TGTGCCAGCAGCTTGGGGACGGTTCAAGAGACCCAGTACTTC,CASSLGTVQETQYF
many,TRBV7-2,.,TRBJ1-1,TGTGCCAGCACCATCGGGGCAGCGATGAACACTGAAGCTTTCTTT,CASTIGAAMNTEAFF
many,TRBV10-3,.,TRBJ1-5,TGTGCCATCAGTGAGGACGGTTCCCCATTGGGGGGTGATCAGCCCCAGCATTTT,CAISEDGSPLGGDQPQHF
many,TRBV7-2,TRBD1,TRBJ2-7,TGTGCCAGCAGCTTTCCGGGACAGGGCGACAACGAGCAGTACTTC,CASSFPGQGDNEQYF
many,TRBV7-2,.,TRBJ2-1,TGTGCCAGCAGCTTCACCTACAATGAGCAGTTCTTC,CASSFTYNEQFF
.,TRBV20-1,TRBD1,TRBJ1-1,TGCAGTGCTAGGCCGCCAACCCAGGGACAGGCTACTGAAGCTTTCTTT,CSARPPTQGQATEAFF
many,TRBV6-6,.,TRBJ1-1,TGTGCCAGCAGTTACCCGGCAGGGAGAATGAACACTGAAGCTTTCTTT,CASSYPAGRMNTEAFF
medium-sized,TRBV7-2,.,TRBJ1-3,TGTGCCAGCAGCTTAGGTTTTGCGGGTCGGGGAAACACCATATATTTT,CASSLGFAGRGNTIYF
.,TRBV15,TRBD1,TRBJ2-1,TGTGCCACCTCCGAAGACAGGGCCGGGAATGAGCAGTTCTTC,CATSEDRAGNEQFF
once,TRBV7-2,TRBD1,TRBJ2-1,TGTGCCAGCAGCGCTCGGACAGGGGCCAATGTGCAGTTCTTC,CASSARTGANVQFF
few,TRBV12-3/TRBV12-4,.,TRBJ1-1,TGTGCCAGCACAAAGGATTGGGGCACTGAAGCTTTCTTT,CASTKDWGTEAFF
few,TRBV7-8,.,TRBJ1-1,TGTGCCAGCAGCTTAGGTACTGGGACCACTGAAGCTTTCTTT,CASSLGTGTTEAFF
.,TRBV20-1,.,TRBJ1-6,TGCAGTGCTAGAGAGAACGGTCCGTCGACACTCCTCCACTTT,CSARENGPSTLLHF
few,TRBV7-9,.,TRBJ1-4,.,CASSLGTNPFQVFF
few,TRBV10-3,.,TRBJ1-1,TGTGCCATCAGTGAGGGACGTGATACTGAAGCTTTCTTT,CAISEGRDTEAFF
.,TRBV7-3,TRBD2,TRBJ2-7,TGTGCCAGCACTCCCTATCCGAGCTTGAAGCGGGGGGCCCTCTACGAGCAGTACTTC,CASTPYPSLKRGALYEQYF
.,TRBV5-1,.,TRBJ1-6,TGCGCCAGCAGCCTCAGGGCCCCCGATTCACCCCTCCACTTT,CASSLRAPDSPLHF
few,TRBV7-2,TRBD1,TRBJ1-1,TGTGCCAGCAGCTTAGTCCCGGGACAGGGGTTGAACACTGAAGCTTTCTTT,CASSLVPGQGLNTEAFF
.,TRBV5-1,.,TRBJ2-1,TGCGCCAGCAGCTTGGAGGTTGGCAGCCACAATGAGCAGTTCTTC,CASSLEVGSHNEQFF
.,TRBV11-2,TRBD1,TRBJ2-1,TGTGCCAGCAGGGTCCCGGGACAGGGGAACAATGAGCAGTTCTTC,CASRVPGQGNNEQFF
.,TRBV18,.,TRBJ2-1,TGTGCCAGCTCACCACTCCGGGACGGACACAATGAGCAGTTCTTC,CASSPLRDGHNEQFF
.,TRBV12-3/TRBV12-4,TRBD2,TRBJ2-7,TGTGCCAGCAGCCTAGCGGGGAATCGAAACGAGCAGTACTTC,CASSLAGNRNEQYF
.,TRBV20-1,TRBD1,TRBJ1-5,TGCAGTGCTAGGATCGGTTGGGGACAGTATCAGCCCCAGCATTTT,CSARIGWGQYQPQHF
.,TRBV4-1,TRBD1,TRBJ2-5,TGCGCCAGCAGCCCCTCTCCGGGGACCGGGGACAGACAAGAGACCCAGTACTTC,CASSPSPGTGDRQETQYF
few,TRBV2,TRBD1,TRBJ1-1,TGTGCCAGCAGAAAAGGGTACGGACAGGAGAGAAGCACTGAAGCTTTCTTT,CASRKGYGQERSTEAFF
few,TRBV11-2,.,TRBJ2-4,TGTGCCAGCAGCCCCCAAGGAGGTCGGATTCAGTACTTC,CASSPQGGRIQYF
few,TRBV7-6,TRBD1,TRBJ2-7,TGTGCCAGCAGCTTATCCCTACAGGGGTACGAGCAGTACTTC,CASSLSLQGYEQYF
few,TRBV7-2,.,TRBJ2-7,TGTGCCAGCAGCTTGAAGACAGGGACTACGAAGCAGTACTTC,CASSLKTGTTKQYF
few,TRBV7-2,.,TRBJ2-7,TGTGCCAGCAGCTTAGGCAGAGTGGACGAGCAGTACTTC,CASSLGRVDEQYF
.,TRBV25-1,.,TRBJ1-4,TGTGCCAGCAGTCACTCCCGACGGGGGATAGATGAAAAACTGTTTTTT,CASSHSRRGIDEKLFF
few,TRBV20-1,TRBD1,TRBJ1-1,TGCAGTGCTAGAGCTACAGGGGGCGGGATTGAAGCTTTCTTT,CSARATGGGIEAFF
few,TRBV6-1,.,TRBJ1-4,TGTGCCAGCACGGACGGACATAATGAAAAACTGTTTTTT,CASTDGHNEKLFF
.,TRBV19,TRBD1,TRBJ2-1,TGTGCCAGCCTGGCCCGGGGACAGGGGACGTCCTCCTACAATGAGCAGTTCTTC,CASLARGQGTSSYNEQFF
.,TRBV7-8,TRBD2,TRBJ2-1,TGTGCCAGCAGCCGACCCGGACTAGCGGGGATCGATGAGCAGTTCTTC,CASSRPGLAGIDEQFF
.,TRBV5-1,TRBD2,TRBJ2-2,TGCGCCAGCAGTAGAAGAGCGGGGGGGCACGCCGGGGAGCTGTTTTTT,CASSRRAGGHAGELFF
.,TRBV6-2/TRBV6-3,.,TRBJ1-2,TGTGCCAGCAGACGGATTTATGGCTACACCTTC,CASRRIYGYTF
once,TRBV2,TRBD1,TRBJ2-3,TGTGCCAGCCTTAGACAGGGAAGCACAGATACGCAGTATTTT,CASLRQGSTDTQYF
.,TRBV20-1,.,TRBJ2-7,TGCAGTGCTTCCCGGGCCCGGCGGGGCTACGAGCAGTACTTC,CSASRARRGYEQYF
once,TRBV20-1,.,TRBJ2-1,TGCAGTGCTAGTAGGGGGGGGAATGAGCAGTTCTTC,CSASRGGNEQFF
.,TRBV13,TRBD2,TRBJ2-5,TGTGCCAGCAGCTCCGGACTAGCGGGGTCGCGGGGGACCCAGTACTTC,CASSSGLAGSRGTQYF
.,TRBV4-3,TRBD1,TRBJ1-4,TGCGCCAGCAGCCAGGAGACAGGGGATGATGGAAAACTGTTTTTT,CASSQETGDDGKLFF
few,TRBV12-3/TRBV12-4,TRBD2,TRBJ2-4,TGTGCCAGCAGCTCGGGGGGGTCGGGCAAAAACATTCAGTACTTC,CASSSGGSGKNIQYF
few,TRBV7-2,TRBD1,TRBJ1-2,TGTGCCAGCAGCTTAGCCTTACAGGGGATCTATGGCTACACCTTC,CASSLALQGIYGYTF